Included here is one T cell receptor beta chain sequence, with context. The source of the sample is a study of control samples from healthy donors and cancer patients. Profiling relied on immunoSEQ multiplex PCR, and the TCRdb table lists in-frame clones only, not all of them. The sample lists approximately 120,000 clones, 92% occurring once. CDR1 is LNHDA, CDR2 SQIVND, per germline (reference sequence). The CDR3 consists of 13 residues. The V and J ends lost 5 bases and 7 bases, in that order; junction bases with no gene match: 7. This sequence was found in an elderly man with head and neck cancer. V is TRBV19 and J is TRBJ2-5; 7 bases match TRBD1. Sequenced material: PBMCs. CDR3: CASSSDRVGTQYF. CDR3 nucleotides: TGTGCCAGTAGTTCAGACAGGGTAGGGACCCAGTACTTC.